The 30 T cell receptor beta chains below were found in one sample sequenced in a study of response to subunit inactivated influenza vaccine (dated by TCRdb to between 2017 and 2018). Libraries were made using RT-PCR. The sequencing machine was an Illumina HiSeq 2500. TCRdb passed the public sequencing reads through fastp at Q25 and MiXCR, retaining productive beta sequences. CDR3 protein sequences are deduplicated, and each keeps its most common genes and DNA. A total of over 450,000 distinct CDR3 sequences appear in this sample, under 15% of them only once. The ten largest clonotypes hold less than 15% of the sample. This specimen's time point label, interpreted: 45 to 50 days after influenza vaccine administration. The material was PBMCs from blood, obtained around seven weeks after vaccination. These receptors were collected from a man aged 45-60 years who received an inactivated influenza vaccine. Donor details come from another sample of the same person, matched by shared clones.

The rearrangement links TRBV27 to TRBJ2-2; possible D gene TRBD1, 6 bases. V dropped 3 bases and J dropped 0 bases, with 14 bases sitting between them. Germline lookup yields CDR1 MNHEY and CDR2 SMNVEV (reference sequence). This CDR3 has 17 amino acids. In nucleotides, the CDR3 is TGTGCCAGCAGTTTGCATCAGGGGATGTCGAACACCGGGGAGCTGTTTTTT. Encoded protein: CASSLHQGMSNTGELFF.

The chain carries TRBV7-6 and TRBJ1-1; no definite D call. The V end lost 0 bases, the J end lost 2 bases, and 7 bases lay between the germline ends. Germline loops: CDR1 SGHVS, CDR2 FNYEAQ. The CDR3 consists of 14 residues. CDR3 DNA sequence: TGTGCCAGCAGCTTAGCAGGGTTTAACACTGAAGCTTTCTTT. This gives the protein CASSLAGFNTEAFF. The entire variable domain, with the rest obtained from reference TRBV7-6 and TRBJ1-1, is as follows: GAGVSQSPRYKVTKRGQDVALRCDPISGHVSLYWYRQALGQGPEFLTYFNYEAQQDKSGLPNDRFSAERPEGSISTLTIQRTEQRDSAMYRCASSLAGFNTEAFFGQGTRLTVV.

A few counts support this clonotype. The chain recombines TRBV5-1 with TRBJ1-5; D might be TRBD1 (5 bases). CDR1 is SGHRS, CDR2 YFSETQ, per germline. This CDR3 region has 16 residues. V lost 0 bases and J 7 bases, leaving 17 bases between the germline ends. CDR3: CASSLDAAGSGQPQHF. The CDR3 DNA reads as TGCGCCAGCAGCTTGGATGCTGCAGGGAGTGGCCAGCCCCAGCATTTT.

This clonotype was recorded a few times. The rearrangement joins TRBV12-3 or TRBV12-4 to TRBJ2-1; a possible D gene is TRBD1 (6 bases). The CDR3 runs 14 residues. The V end was cut by 0 bases, the J end by 10 bases, with 13 bases between. CDR3 sequence: CASSLAGLRGEQFF. CDR3 coding DNA: TGTGCCAGCAGTTTAGCGGGGCTAAGGGGGGAGCAGTTCTTC.

This clonotype was counted between two and nine times. This chain joins TRBV5-1 and TRBJ2-5; D could derive from TRBD1 or TRBD2 (7 bases each). This CDR3 is 13 amino acids long. Germline CDR1 is SGHRS and CDR2 is YFSETQ. Trimming took off 3 bases at V and 8 bases at J, with 14 bases between the two ends. CDR3 loop: CASSSTGEGTQYF. The CDR3 coding sequence is TGCGCCAGCAGCTCCACAGGGGAGGGCACCCAGTACTTC.

This chain uses TRBV7-9 with TRBJ2-1, with D possibly TRBD1 on 6 matching bases. CDR1 and CDR2 from the germline V gene are SEHNR and FQNEAQ (reference sequence). The CDR3 totals 12 residues. The ends were cut back, 4 bases at V and 7 bases at J, with 8 bases in the middle. CDR3 loop: CASSYGQNEQFF. In DNA, the CDR3 is TGTGCCAGCAGCTACGGACAGAATGAGCAGTTCTTC.

Only a few counts were recorded for this clonotype. This chain uses TRBV19 with TRBJ2-7, with TRBD1 matching over 7 bases. With 6 bases clipped from V and 3 bases from J, the junction kept 8 bases outside the gene matches. Germline CDR1 is LNHDA and CDR2 is SQIVND (reference sequence). The CDR3 runs 14 residues. The CDR3 sequence: CASSPGQTNYEQYF. The DNA of the CDR3 is TGTGCCAGTAGCCCGGGACAGACCAACTACGAGCAGTACTTC.

This sequence joins TRBV19 and TRBJ2-1, with D possibly TRBD2 on 6 matching bases. CDR1 and CDR2 (germline): LNHDA, SQIVND (reference sequence). The CDR3 consists of 15 residues. V was cut by 3 bases and J by 4 bases, with 13 bases left in between. Written as DNA, the CDR3 is TGTGCCAGTAGTATTTCGGCTAGCGCTTACAATGAGCAGTTCTTC. Translation gives CASSISASAYNEQFF. Full variable domain (missing parts from reference TRBV19 and TRBJ2-1): DGGITQSPKYLFRKEGQNVTLSCEQNLNHDAMYWYRQDPGQGLRLIYYSQIVNDFQKGDIAEGYSVSREKKESFPLTVTSAQKNPTAFYLCASSISASAYNEQFFGPGTRLTVL.

The chain links TRBV4-1 to TRBJ1-6; the D gene is possibly TRBD1 (5 bases). This CDR3 region has 15 residues. Per germline, CDR1 MGHRA and CDR2 YSYEKL. The V and J ends lost 1 base and 8 bases respectively, with 12 bases between them. CDR3 coding DNA: TGCGCCAGCAGCCAAGTTGCCGGGGGTCATTCACCCCTCCACTTT. Residues: CASSQVAGGHSPLHF.

J is TRBJ1-1 and V is TRBV3-1, with 7 bases fitting TRBD1. J gave up 4 bases and V 4 bases, and 9 bases lay outside the gene matches. CDR3 length equals 15 residues. Per the germline V gene, CDR1 is LGHDT and CDR2 is YNNKEL (reference sequence). CDR3 sequence: CASSPGGTGSTEAFF. CDR3 DNA sequence: TGTGCCAGCAGCCCAGGGGGAACAGGGAGCACTGAAGCTTTCTTT.

This clonotype was seen a few times. This chain links TRBV5-6 with TRBJ2-7; 10 bases agree with TRBD2. From germline, CDR1 is SGHDT and CDR2 YYEEEE. V was clipped by 0 bases and J by 1 base; unmatched bases: 1. There are 15 residues in the CDR3. The CDR3 is CASSLVLAGSYEQYF. The CDR3 nucleotides are TGTGCCAGCAGCTTGGTACTAGCGGGATCCTACGAGCAGTACTTC.

The chain combines TRBV12-3 or TRBV12-4 with TRBJ2-7, with TRBD2 as a possible D gene (6 bases). V lost 1 base and J 2 bases, leaving 15 bases between the germline ends. This CDR3 spans 16 amino acids. In nucleotides, the CDR3 is TGTGCCAGCAGTTTAGGCGGGGCCCCGGGCGCCTACGAGCAGTACTTC. Its protein is CASSLGGAPGAYEQYF.

This clonotype was counted between two and nine times. The chain employs TRBV28 and TRBJ1-5; TRBD1 is a possible D gene (6 bases). CDR1 and CDR2 from the germline V gene are MDHEN and SYDVKM. V was shortened by 5 bases and J by 1 base, with 9 bases between the two germline ends. CDR3 size: 14 residues. CDR3 sequence: CASSITGSNQPQHF. The CDR3 bases are TGTGCCAGCAGTATCACAGGGAGCAATCAGCCCCAGCATTTT.

This chain joins TRBV5-1 and TRBJ1-2; D is uncertain. The V gene's germline CDR1 is SGHRS and CDR2 YFSETQ. Trimming stripped 4 bases from V and 0 bases from J, with 10 bases between. CDR3 length equals 14 residues. The chain's CDR3 is CASSAAMPNYGYTF. The DNA of the CDR3 is TGCGCCAGCAGCGCCGCCATGCCTAACTATGGCTACACCTTC. The variable domain in full, completed from reference TRBV5-1 and TRBJ1-2, reads KAGVTQTPRYLIKTRGQQVTLSCSPISGHRSVSWYQQTPGQGLQFLFEYFSETQRNKGNFPGRFSGRQFSNSRSEMNVSTLELGDSALYLCASSAAMPNYGYTFGSGTRLTVV.

This clonotype was detected a few times. The genes are TRBV28 and TRBJ2-7; D is unresolved. CDR3 length equals 13 residues. V lost 7 bases and J lost 2, with 12 bases in between. In germline, CDR1 is MDHEN, CDR2 SYDVKM. The CDR3 DNA reads TGTGCCAGCACCACGGACGGAACCTACGAGCAGTACTTC. Protein: CASTTDGTYEQYF.

The J gene is TRBJ2-5, the V gene TRBV6-2 or TRBV6-3; possibly TRBD1 or TRBD2 for D (5 bases each). V lost 7 bases and J lost 4, with 19 bases in between. Germline CDR1 is MNHEY and CDR2 is SVGEGT. The CDR3 extends over 15 amino acids. CDR3 coding DNA: TGTGCCAGCACCATAGGGACCTCGCCTGGAGAGACCCAGTACTTC. Protein: CASTIGTSPGETQYF.

This clonotype appeared a few times. The chain carries TRBV6-2 or TRBV6-3 and TRBJ2-7, with D hard to call. Germline V lookup: CDR1 MNHEY, CDR2 SVGEGT. This CDR3 region has 14 residues. The V end lost 0 bases, the J end lost 3 bases, and 9 bases lay between the germline ends. For the CDR3, the DNA is TGTGCCAGCAGTTACTCGGTCAGAAACTACGAGCAGTACTTC. Translating gives CASSYSVRNYEQYF.

The chain carries TRBV6-2 or TRBV6-3 and TRBJ2-7, with TRBD1 identical over 8 bases. Germline CDR1 is MNHEY and CDR2 is SVGEGT. The length of the CDR3 is 14 residues. Trimming cost V 2 bases and J 5 bases; bases outside gene matches: 5. The CDR3 protein is CASSYAGGLDEQYF. The CDR3 DNA sequence: TGTGCCAGCAGTTACGCAGGGGGCCTTGACGAGCAGTACTTC.

A few counts support this clonotype. V and J are TRBV24-1 and TRBJ2-3, with D perhaps matching TRBD1 or TRBD2 (6 bases each). The CDR3 loop spans 14 amino acids. V lost 7 bases and J lost 5, with 15 bases in between. CDR1 KGHDR and CDR2 SFDVKD come from the germline V gene. DNA for the CDR3: TGTGCCACCAGCCTAGGAGGGGGATTAGATACGCAGTATTTT. Its translation is CATSLGGGLDTQYF.

This chain joins TRBV9 and TRBJ2-1; 7 bases agree with TRBD2. V dropped 0 bases and J dropped 2; count of bases not matched to a gene: 2. This CDR3 spans 15 amino acids. Germline V gene sequence: CDR1 SGDLS, CDR2 YYNGEE. The CDR3 nucleotides read TGTGCCAGCAGCGTAGGGGCGGGAGCCTACAATGAGCAGTTCTTC. Encoded protein: CASSVGAGAYNEQFF.

This clonotype was picked up a small number of times. This sequence joins TRBV20-1 and TRBJ2-3; no firm D call. The CDR3 spans 14 residues. V dropped 3 bases and J dropped 6 bases, with 16 bases sitting between them. Germline values: CDR1 DFQATT, CDR2 SNEGSKA (reference sequence). CDR3 amino acids: CSASSGAFGDTQYF. The CDR3 DNA sequence: TGCAGTGCTAGTTCAGGTGCATTTGGGGATACGCAGTATTTT.

CDR3 residues: CSVDGQGEQYF. For the CDR3, the DNA is TGCAGCGTTGACGGACAGGGCGAGCAGTACTTC. This rearrangement joins TRBV29-1 to TRBJ2-7, with 8 nucleotides matching TRBD1. With 3 bases clipped from V and 6 bases from J, the junction kept 1 base outside the gene matches. The CDR3 loop spans 11 amino acids. Germline CDR1 reads SQVTM; CDR2 reads ANQGSEA.

This clonotype was detected only a few times. The genes are TRBV5-5 and TRBJ2-7; no clear D gene. V was trimmed by 0 bases and J by 5 bases, leaving 15 bases between them. The CDR3 is 15 residues long. Germline loops: CDR1 SGHKS, CDR2 YYEKEE (reference sequence). CDR3 protein: CASSLVRAASHEQYF. CDR3 nucleotides: TGTGCCAGCAGCTTGGTTAGGGCGGCTTCTCACGAGCAGTACTTC.

This clonotype was counted a single time. The gene calls are TRBV29-1 and TRBJ2-1, with a possible D match to TRBD1 (5 bases). Per germline, CDR1 SQVTM and CDR2 ANQGSEA. V lost 7 bases and J lost 4, with 20 bases in between. CDR3 length: 15 residues. The CDR3 coding sequence is TGCAGCGGCCGGATGAGGACAATCCCTTACAATGAGCAGTTCTTC. Its protein is CSGRMRTIPYNEQFF.

This clonotype was found many times. The CDR3 DNA sequence: TGCGCCAGCTCCCGTGGGGGGGGTTACGATGAGCAGTTCTTC. Its translation is CASSRGGGYDEQFF. This chain connects TRBV5-1 to TRBJ2-1, with 7 bases fitting TRBD2. V lost 7 bases, J lost 8 bases, and 12 bases stayed unmatched. This CDR3 contains 14 residues. CDR1 and CDR2 (germline): SGHRS, YFSETQ.

This clonotype was recorded a few times. J is TRBJ1-4 and V is TRBV7-2, with unresolved D. V gave up 4 bases and J gave up 4 bases, with 13 bases separating them. CDR3 length: 15 amino acids. The germline CDR1 and CDR2 sequences are SGHTA and FQGNSA. The CDR3 coding sequence is TGTGCCAGCAGCTCCAAAGACGGACTTAATGAAAAACTGTTTTTT. Its translation: CASSSKDGLNEKLFF.

This rearrangement joins TRBV2 to TRBJ2-2, with a weak D call TRBD2 (6 bases). This CDR3 has 14 amino acids. V lost 3 bases, J lost 7 bases, and 12 bases lay in between. CDR1 and CDR2 from the germline V gene are SNHLY and FYNNEI. The DNA for the CDR3 is TGTGCCAGCAGTGAGGGGTGGAGGGTCGGGGAGCTGTTTTTT. Protein: CASSEGWRVGELFF.

V and J are TRBV7-2 and TRBJ2-1; the match to TRBD1 covers 8 bases. Trimming took 5 bases from V and 4 from J; bases not matched to a gene: 7. The CDR3 covers 15 residues. Germline V gene sequence: CDR1 SGHTA, CDR2 FQGNSA. CDR3 sequence: CASSLTGQEYNEQFF. The CDR3 DNA sequence: TGTGCCAGCAGCCTGACGGGACAGGAATACAATGAGCAGTTCTTC. The full variable domain, its missing parts supplied by reference TRBV7-2 and TRBJ2-1, is GAGVSQSPSNKVTEKGKDVELRCDPISGHTALYWYRQSLGQGLEFLIYFQGNSAPDKSGLPSDRFSAERTGGSVSTLTIQRTQQEDSAVYLCASSLTGQEYNEQFFGPGTRLTVL.

Worth noting for this clonotype: The junction and the germline gene differ at one end; a read error may be behind it. The chain combines TRBV7-7 with TRBJ2-2; 10 bases line up with TRBD2. The germline CDR1 and CDR2 sequences are SSHAT and FNYEAQ (reference sequence). The CDR3 covers 16 residues. The chain's CDR3 is CTSSFGGTSEAGELFF. For the CDR3, the DNA is TGTACCAGCAGCTTTGGGGGGACTAGCGAGGCTGGGGAGCTGTTTTTT.

This clonotype has more than one count but fewer than ten. The chain carries TRBV12-3 or TRBV12-4 and TRBJ2-7; 14 bases are a match to TRBD2. The CDR3 has 20 residues. J was trimmed by 3 bases and V by 5 bases; bases with no gene match: 18. The CDR3 nucleotides read TGTGCCAGCAGTCCACCGCGAGGACTAGCGGGGGGCCGCCATAGCTACGAGCAGTACTTC. Protein: CASSPPRGLAGGRHSYEQYF.